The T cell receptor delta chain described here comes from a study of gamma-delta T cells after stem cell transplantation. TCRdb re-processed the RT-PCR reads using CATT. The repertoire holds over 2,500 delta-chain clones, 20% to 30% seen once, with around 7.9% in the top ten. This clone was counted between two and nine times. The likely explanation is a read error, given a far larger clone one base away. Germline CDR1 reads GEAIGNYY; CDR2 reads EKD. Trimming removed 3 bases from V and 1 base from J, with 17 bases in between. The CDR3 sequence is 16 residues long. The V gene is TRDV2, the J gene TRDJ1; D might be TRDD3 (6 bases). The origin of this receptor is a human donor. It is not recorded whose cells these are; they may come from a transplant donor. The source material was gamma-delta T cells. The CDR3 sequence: CACDLLRDRSTDKLIF. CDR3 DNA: TGTGCCTGTGACCTACTGAGGGATAGGAGCACCGATAAACTCATCTTT.